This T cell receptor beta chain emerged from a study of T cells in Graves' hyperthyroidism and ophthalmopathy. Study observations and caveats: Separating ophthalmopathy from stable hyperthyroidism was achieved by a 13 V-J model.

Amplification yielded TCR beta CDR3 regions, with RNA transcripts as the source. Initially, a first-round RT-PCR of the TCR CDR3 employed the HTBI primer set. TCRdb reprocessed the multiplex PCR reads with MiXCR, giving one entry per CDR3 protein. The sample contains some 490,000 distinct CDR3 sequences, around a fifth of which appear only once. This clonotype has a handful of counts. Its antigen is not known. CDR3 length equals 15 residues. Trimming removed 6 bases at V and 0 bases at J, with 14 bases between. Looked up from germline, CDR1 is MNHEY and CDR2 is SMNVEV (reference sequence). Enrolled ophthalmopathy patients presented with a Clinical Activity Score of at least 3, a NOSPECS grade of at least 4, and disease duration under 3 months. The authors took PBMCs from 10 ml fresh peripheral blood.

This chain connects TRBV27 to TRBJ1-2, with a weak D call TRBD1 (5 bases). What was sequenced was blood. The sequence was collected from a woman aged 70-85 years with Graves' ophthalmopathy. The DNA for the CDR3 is TGTGCCAGCAGACCACAGGCAGCTCCTAACTATGGCTACACCTTC. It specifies CASRPQAAPNYGYTF.